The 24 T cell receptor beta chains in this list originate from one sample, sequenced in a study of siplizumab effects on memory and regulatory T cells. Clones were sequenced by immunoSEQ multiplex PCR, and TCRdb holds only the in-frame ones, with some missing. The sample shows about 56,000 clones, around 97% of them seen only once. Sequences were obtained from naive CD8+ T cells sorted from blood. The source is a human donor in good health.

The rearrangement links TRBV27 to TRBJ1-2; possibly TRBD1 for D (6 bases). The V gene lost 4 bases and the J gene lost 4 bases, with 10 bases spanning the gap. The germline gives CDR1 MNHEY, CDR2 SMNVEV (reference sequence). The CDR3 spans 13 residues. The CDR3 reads CASSWQGSYGYTF. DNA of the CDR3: TGTGCCAGCAGTTGGCAGGGGTCCTATGGCTACACCTTC.

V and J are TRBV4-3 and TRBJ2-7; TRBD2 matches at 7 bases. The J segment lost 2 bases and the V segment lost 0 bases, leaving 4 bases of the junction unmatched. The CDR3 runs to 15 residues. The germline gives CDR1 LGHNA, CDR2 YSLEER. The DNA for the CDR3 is TGCGCCAGCAGCCAAGATTTCCGGGAGGCCTACGAGCAGTACTTC. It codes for CASSQDFREAYEQYF.

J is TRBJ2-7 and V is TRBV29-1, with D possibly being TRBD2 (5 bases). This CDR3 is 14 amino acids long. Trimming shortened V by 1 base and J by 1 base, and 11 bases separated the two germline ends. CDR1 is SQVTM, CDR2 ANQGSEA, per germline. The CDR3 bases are TGCAGCGTTGAAGTCGGGGAACTTTCCTACGAGCAGTACTTC. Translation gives CSVEVGELSYEQYF.

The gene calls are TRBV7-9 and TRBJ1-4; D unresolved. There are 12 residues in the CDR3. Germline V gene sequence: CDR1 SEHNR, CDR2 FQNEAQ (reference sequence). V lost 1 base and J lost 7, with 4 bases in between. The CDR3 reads CASSLGREKLFF. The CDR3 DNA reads TGTGCCAGCAGCTTAGGACGTGAAAAACTGTTTTTT.

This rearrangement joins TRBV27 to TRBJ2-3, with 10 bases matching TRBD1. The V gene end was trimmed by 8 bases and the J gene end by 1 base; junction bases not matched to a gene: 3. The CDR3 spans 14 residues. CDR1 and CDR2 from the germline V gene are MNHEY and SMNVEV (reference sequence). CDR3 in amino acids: CASGGQGGTDTQYF. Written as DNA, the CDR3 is TGTGCCAGCGGAGGACAGGGGGGCACAGATACGCAGTATTTT.

The CDR3 nucleotides are TGTGCCTCCGGAGAGAGTCAGCCCCAGCATTTT. Its protein product is CASGESQPQHF. The chain employs TRBV25-1 and TRBJ1-5; D gene unclear. V gave up 11 bases and J gave up 6 bases, with 11 bases separating them. CDR1 is MGHDK and CDR2 is SYGVNS in the germline V gene. This CDR3 comprises 11 residues. Variable domain in full (rest from reference TRBV25-1 and TRBJ1-5): EADIYQTPRYLVIGTGKKITLECSQTMGHDKMYWYQQDPGMELHLIHYSYGVNSTEKGDLSSESTVSRIRTEHFPLTLESARPSHTSQYLCASGESQPQHFGDGTRLSIL.

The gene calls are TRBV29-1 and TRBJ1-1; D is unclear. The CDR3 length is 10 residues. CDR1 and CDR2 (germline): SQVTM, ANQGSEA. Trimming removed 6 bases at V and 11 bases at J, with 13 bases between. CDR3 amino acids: CSVEEVGAFF. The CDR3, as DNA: TGCAGCGTCGAGGAGGTTGGGGCTTTCTTT.

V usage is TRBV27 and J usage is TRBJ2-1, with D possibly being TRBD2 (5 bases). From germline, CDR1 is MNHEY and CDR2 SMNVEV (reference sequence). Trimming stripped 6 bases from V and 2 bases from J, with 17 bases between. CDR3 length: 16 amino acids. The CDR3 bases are TGTGCCAGCAGAGCGGCCCAGGCTCGGACCTACAATGAGCAGTTCTTC. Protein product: CASRAAQARTYNEQFF.

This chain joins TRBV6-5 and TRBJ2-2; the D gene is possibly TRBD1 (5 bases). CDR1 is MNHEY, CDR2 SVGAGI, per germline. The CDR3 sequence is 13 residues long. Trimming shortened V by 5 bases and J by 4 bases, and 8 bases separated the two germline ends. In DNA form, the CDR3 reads TGTGCCAGCAGTCCCAGGGTCACCGGGGAGCTGTTTTTT. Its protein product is CASSPRVTGELFF.

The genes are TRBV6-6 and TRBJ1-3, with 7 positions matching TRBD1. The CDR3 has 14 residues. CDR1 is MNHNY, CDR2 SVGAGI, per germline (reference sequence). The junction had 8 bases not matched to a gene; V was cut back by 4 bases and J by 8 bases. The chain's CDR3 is CASSSGAGGHTIYF. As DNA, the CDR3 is TGTGCCAGCAGTTCGGGGGCAGGGGGACACACCATATATTTT.

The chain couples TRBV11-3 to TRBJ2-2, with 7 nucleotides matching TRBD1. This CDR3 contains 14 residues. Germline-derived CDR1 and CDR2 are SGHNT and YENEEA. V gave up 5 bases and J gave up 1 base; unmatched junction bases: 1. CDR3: CASSGTENTGELFF. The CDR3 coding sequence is TGTGCCAGCAGCGGGACAGAGAACACCGGGGAGCTGTTTTTT.

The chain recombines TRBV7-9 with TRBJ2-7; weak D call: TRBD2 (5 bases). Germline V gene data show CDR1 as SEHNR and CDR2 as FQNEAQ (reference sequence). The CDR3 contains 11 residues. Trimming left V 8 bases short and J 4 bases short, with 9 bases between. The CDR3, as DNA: TGTGCCAGCGGCCCGGGGTACGAGCAGTACTTC. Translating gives CASGPGYEQYF.

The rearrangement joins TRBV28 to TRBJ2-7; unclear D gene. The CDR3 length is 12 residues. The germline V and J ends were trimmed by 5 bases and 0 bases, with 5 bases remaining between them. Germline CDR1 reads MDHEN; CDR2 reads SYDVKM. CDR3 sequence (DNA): TGTGCCAGCAGTACACTCTCCTACGAGCAGTACTTC. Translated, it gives CASSTLSYEQYF.

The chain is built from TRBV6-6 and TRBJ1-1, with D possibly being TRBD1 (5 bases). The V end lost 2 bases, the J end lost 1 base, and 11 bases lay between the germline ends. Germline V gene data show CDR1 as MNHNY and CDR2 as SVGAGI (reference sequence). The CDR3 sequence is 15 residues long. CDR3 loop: CASSYHVDKNTEAFF. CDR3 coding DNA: TGTGCCAGCAGTTACCACGTGGACAAGAACACTGAAGCTTTCTTT.

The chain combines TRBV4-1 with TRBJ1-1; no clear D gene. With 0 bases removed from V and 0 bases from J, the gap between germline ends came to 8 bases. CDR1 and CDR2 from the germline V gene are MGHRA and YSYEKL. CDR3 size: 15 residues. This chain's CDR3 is CASSQDPEMNTEAFF. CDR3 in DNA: TGCGCCAGCAGCCAAGATCCGGAAATGAACACTGAAGCTTTCTTT.

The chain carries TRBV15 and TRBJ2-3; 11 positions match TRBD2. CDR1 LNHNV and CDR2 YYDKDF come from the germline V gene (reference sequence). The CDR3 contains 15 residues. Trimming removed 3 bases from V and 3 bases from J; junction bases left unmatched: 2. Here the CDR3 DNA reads TGTGCCACCAGCAGGGGGACTAGCGGAACAGATACGCAGTATTTT. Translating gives CATSRGTSGTDTQYF.

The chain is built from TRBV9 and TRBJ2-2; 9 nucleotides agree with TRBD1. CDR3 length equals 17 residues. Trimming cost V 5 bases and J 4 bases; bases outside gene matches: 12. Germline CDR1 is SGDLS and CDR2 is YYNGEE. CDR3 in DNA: TGTGCCAGCAGTGATGGGACAGGGACCAAGTCCACCGGGGAGCTGTTTTTT. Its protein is CASSDGTGTKSTGELFF. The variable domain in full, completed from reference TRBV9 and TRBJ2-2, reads DSGVTQTPKHLITATGQRVTLRCSPRSGDLSVYWYQQSLDQGLQFLIQYYNGEERAKGNILERFSAQQFPDLHSELNLSSLELGDSALYFCASSDGTGTKSTGELFFGEGSRLTVL.

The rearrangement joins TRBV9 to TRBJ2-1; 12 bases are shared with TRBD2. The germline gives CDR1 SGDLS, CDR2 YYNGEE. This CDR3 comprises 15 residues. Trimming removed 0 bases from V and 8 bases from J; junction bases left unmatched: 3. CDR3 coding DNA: TGTGCCAGCAGCGTAGGGACTAGCGGGACCCATGAGCAGTTCTTC. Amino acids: CASSVGTSGTHEQFF.

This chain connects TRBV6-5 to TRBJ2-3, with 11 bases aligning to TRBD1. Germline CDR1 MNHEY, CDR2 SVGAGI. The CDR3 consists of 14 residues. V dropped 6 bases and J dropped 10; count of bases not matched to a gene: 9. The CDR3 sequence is CASRLGTGGWAQYF. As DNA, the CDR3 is TGTGCCAGCAGGCTTGGGACAGGGGGTTGGGCGCAGTATTTT.

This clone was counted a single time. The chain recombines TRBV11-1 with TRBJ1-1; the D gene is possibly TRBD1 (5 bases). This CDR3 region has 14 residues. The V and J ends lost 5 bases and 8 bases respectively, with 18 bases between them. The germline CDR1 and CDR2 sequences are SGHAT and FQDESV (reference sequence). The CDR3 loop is CASSAGRGPSEAFF. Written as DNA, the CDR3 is TGTGCCAGCAGCGCTGGGAGGGGCCCATCGGAAGCTTTCTTT.

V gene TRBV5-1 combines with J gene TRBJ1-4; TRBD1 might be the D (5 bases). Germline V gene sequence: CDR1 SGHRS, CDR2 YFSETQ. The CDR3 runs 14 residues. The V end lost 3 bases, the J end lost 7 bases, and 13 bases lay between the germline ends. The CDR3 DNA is TGCGCCAGCAGCTCCGTCGTTGGGGGTGAAAAACTGTTTTTT. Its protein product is CASSSVVGGEKLFF.

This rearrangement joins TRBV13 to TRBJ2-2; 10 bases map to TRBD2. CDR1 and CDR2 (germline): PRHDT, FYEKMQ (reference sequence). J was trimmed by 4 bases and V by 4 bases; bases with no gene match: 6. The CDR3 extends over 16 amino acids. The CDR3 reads CASSSPTSGPTGELFF. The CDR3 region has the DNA TGTGCCAGCAGCTCCCCGACTAGCGGGCCCACCGGGGAGCTGTTTTTT. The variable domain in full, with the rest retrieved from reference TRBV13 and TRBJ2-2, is AAGVIQSPRHLIKEKRETATLKCYPIPRHDTVYWYQQGPGQDPQFLISFYEKMQSDKGSIPDRFSAQQFSDYHSELNMSSLELGDSALYFCASSSPTSGPTGELFFGEGSRLTVL.

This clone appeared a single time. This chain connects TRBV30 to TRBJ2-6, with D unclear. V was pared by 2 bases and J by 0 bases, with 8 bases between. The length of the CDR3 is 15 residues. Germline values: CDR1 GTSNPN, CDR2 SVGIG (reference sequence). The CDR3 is CAWSNPVSGANVLTF. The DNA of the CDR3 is TGTGCCTGGAGTAATCCCGTCTCTGGGGCCAACGTCCTGACTTTC.

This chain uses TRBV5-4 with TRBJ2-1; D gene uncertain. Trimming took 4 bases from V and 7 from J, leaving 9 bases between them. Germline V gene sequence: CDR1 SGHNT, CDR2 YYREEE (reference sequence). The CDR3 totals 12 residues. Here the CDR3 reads CASSRRINEQFF. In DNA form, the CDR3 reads TGTGCCAGCAGCCGCAGAATAAATGAGCAGTTCTTC.